These 27 T cell receptor beta chains originate from one sample sequenced in a study of blood T cells in healthy people across ages. PCR was performed a second time for about 7 to 12 cycles using a sample-barcoded 5' primer and a J-beta primer mix. TCRdb reanalysed the 5' RACE reads using MiXCR and keeps one entry per CDR3 protein. Among 1.5 million to 2 million distinct CDR3 sequences listed, approximately 32% were seen once. The specimen sequenced was blood. The receptors originated from a woman aged 25 to 39 in good health.

The gene calls are TRBV20-1 and TRBJ2-4, with D perhaps assigned TRBD1 or TRBD2 (5 bases each). Trimming left V 6 bases short and J 1 base short, with 13 bases between. This CDR3 contains 14 residues. The germline V gene encodes CDR1 DFQATT and CDR2 SNEGSKA (reference sequence). The CDR3 sequence is CSAIEGFAKNIQYF. In nucleotides, the CDR3 is TGCAGTGCGATCGAGGGGTTTGCCAAAAACATTCAGTACTTC.

V and J are TRBV6-5 and TRBJ2-7; 7 bases fit TRBD1. The DNA matches TRBJ2-5 better at its end, which makes the J call doubtful. Looked up from germline, CDR1 is MNHEY and CDR2 is SVGAGI. This CDR3 has 16 amino acids. Here the CDR3 reads CASSLAQGEGFETQYF. The CDR3 nucleotides are TGTGCCAGCAGCTTGGCTCAGGGGGAAGGTTTTGAGACCCAGTACTTC.

The chain links TRBV4-1 to TRBJ1-4; the D gene is possibly TRBD1 (6 bases). Germline assignment: CDR1 MGHRA and CDR2 YSYEKL. The CDR3 is 16 residues long. With 4 bases removed from V and 7 bases from J, the gap between germline ends came to 19 bases. The CDR3: CASSRTFGGAFEKLFF. In DNA, the CDR3 is TGCGCCAGCAGCCGGACTTTCGGGGGCGCATTTGAAAAACTGTTTTTT.

This clonotype was seen ten or more times. The V and J genes are TRBV7-2 and TRBJ2-7; possible D gene TRBD2, 6 bases. The CDR3 has 14 residues. CDR1 SGHTA and CDR2 FQGNSA come from the germline V gene. Trimming removed 1 base from V and 2 bases from J, with 9 bases in between. CDR3 region: CASSLGRGTYEQYF. CDR3 coding DNA: TGTGCCAGCAGCTTAGGGCGGGGCACCTACGAGCAGTACTTC.

The rearrangement links TRBV2 to TRBJ2-7; D is uncertain. The assigned J gene may be wrong: the sequence end matches TRBJ2-5 better. The germline V gene has CDR1 SNHLY and CDR2 FYNNEI. This CDR3 is built from 12 residues. The CDR3 protein is CATGLAAETQYF. In DNA form, the CDR3 reads TGTGCCACCGGCCTTGCCGCGGAGACCCAGTACTTC.

This chain uses TRBV5-1 with TRBJ2-5; tentatively, D is TRBD2 (6 bases). V was clipped by 4 bases and J by 7 bases, with 20 bases between them. CDR3 size: 15 residues. The germline gives CDR1 SGHRS, CDR2 YFSETQ. In nucleotides, the CDR3 is TGCGCCAGCAGCCGGGGCGGACTAAAGGGCGGGACCCAGTACTTC. Residues: CASSRGGLKGGTQYF.

This clonotype was seen at least ten times. V usage is TRBV29-1 and J usage is TRBJ2-5; D is undetermined. Germline loops: CDR1 SQVTM, CDR2 ANQGSEA. The ends were cut back, 4 bases at V and 5 bases at J, with 5 bases in the middle. The CDR3 covers 10 residues. DNA of the CDR3: TGCAGCGTTGCGGCGGAGACCCAGTACTTC. Protein product: CSVAAETQYF.

This rearrangement joins TRBV20-1 to TRBJ1-5, with 8 bases that match TRBD1. The V gene end was trimmed by 6 bases and the J gene end by 0 bases; junction bases not matched to a gene: 13. The CDR3 sequence is 17 residues long. Germline V gives CDR1 DFQATT, CDR2 SNEGSKA (reference sequence). This chain's CDR3 is CSAPRGQGESSNQPQHF. CDR3 DNA sequence: TGCAGTGCCCCCAGGGGGCAGGGGGAAAGTAGCAATCAGCCCCAGCATTTT.

Comment on this clonotype: A read error may explain this, as a much larger clone is one base away. The chain carries TRBV4-1 and TRBJ2-1, with D possibly matching TRBD1 (5 bases). The CDR3 contains 16 residues. V dropped 0 bases and J dropped 4 bases, with 13 bases sitting between them. The germline CDR1 and CDR2 sequences are MGHRA and YSYEKL. This CDR3 reads CASSQDGAGMYNEQFF. CDR3 nucleotides: TGCGCCAGCAGCCAAGATGGGGCAGGAATGTACAATGAGCAGTTCTTC.

The sample holds many counts of this clonotype. The rearrangement joins TRBV4-1 to TRBJ2-3, with TRBD2 identical over 11 bases. J gave up 0 bases and V 0 bases, and 2 bases lay outside the gene matches. This CDR3 is built from 17 residues. Germline V gives CDR1 MGHRA, CDR2 YSYEKL. The CDR3 sequence is CASSQETSGGSTDTQYF. The CDR3 DNA follows: TGCGCCAGCAGCCAAGAAACTAGCGGGGGAAGCACAGATACGCAGTATTTT.

This clonotype was seen at least ten times. The V call is TRBV4-2, the J call TRBJ1-2; D ambiguous. V shed 1 base and J shed 0 bases, with 15 bases lying between them. Per the germline V gene, CDR1 is LGHNA and CDR2 is YNFKEQ. CDR3 length: 17 amino acids. In DNA form, the CDR3 reads TGTGCCAGCAGCCAAGTAGGTGTAAGGGAGTCTAACTATGGCTACACCTTC. This gives the protein CASSQVGVRESNYGYTF.

The CDR3 nucleotides read TGTGCCAGCAGCTCTTTTTCGAGACAGGGTACCTATGGCTACACCTTC. It yields the protein CASSSFSRQGTYGYTF. J is TRBJ1-2 and V is TRBV7-2, with TRBD1 matching over 7 bases. Germline values: CDR1 SGHTA, CDR2 FQGNSA. The trim removed 4 bases at V and 4 bases at J, leaving 12 bases unmatched. The CDR3 sequence is 16 residues long.

This clonotype came up many times. The chain has TRBV4-1 and TRBJ1-6; D might be TRBD1 (6 bases). V was trimmed by 1 base and J by 10 bases, leaving 17 bases between them. Germline CDR1 and CDR2: MGHRA and YSYEKL. The CDR3 runs to 16 residues. CDR3: CASSQVPGATESPLHF. CDR3 DNA sequence: TGCGCCAGCAGCCAAGTTCCAGGGGCGACGGAATCACCCCTCCACTTT.

This CDR3 is CASSGGWFSGANVLTF. CDR3 DNA: TGTGCCAGCAGTGGGGGCTGGTTTTCTGGGGCCAACGTCCTGACTTTC. The V gene is TRBV28, the J gene TRBJ2-6, with TRBD1 as a possible D gene (6 bases). Germline V gives CDR1 MDHEN, CDR2 SYDVKM. CDR3 size: 16 residues. V shed 5 bases and J shed 1 base, with 12 bases lying between them.

Worth noting for this clonotype: Since a much larger clone is just one base distant, this may be a read error. This sequence joins TRBV13 and TRBJ2-5, with 8 bases fitting TRBD1. The J call may be mistaken, given a closer DNA end match to TRBJ2-7. The germline gives CDR1 PRHDT, CDR2 FYEKMQ (reference sequence). There are 15 residues in the CDR3. CDR3 region: CGSSSSGQGAHEQYF. CDR3 bases: TGTGGCAGCAGCTCCAGCGGGCAGGGGGCGCACGAGCAGTACTTC.

The chain has TRBV12-3 or TRBV12-4 and TRBJ2-1, with D possibly being TRBD2 (5 bases). This CDR3 spans 14 amino acids. V lost 3 bases and J lost 7, with 13 bases in between. The CDR3, as DNA: TGTGCCAGCAGTTTTGGAGGCAGCCCAAATGAGCAGTTCTTC. Protein sequence: CASSFGGSPNEQFF.

In this sample, this clonotype turned up a few times. This CDR3 is CSARQLTDTQYF. CDR3 nucleotide sequence: TGCAGTGCTAGACAGCTCACAGATACGCAGTATTTT. The chain recombines TRBV20-1 with TRBJ2-3; no clear D gene. The CDR3 covers 12 residues. Germline CDR1 reads DFQATT; CDR2 reads SNEGSKA (reference sequence). V was cut by 2 bases and J by 2 bases, with 5 bases left in between.

This clonotype was seen repeatedly, ten times or more. The chain is built from TRBV7-2 and TRBJ2-5, with 11 positions matching TRBD2. The J segment lost 5 bases and the V segment lost 4 bases, leaving 3 bases of the junction unmatched. The CDR3 sequence is 14 residues long. Germline CDR1 reads SGHTA; CDR2 reads FQGNSA. CDR3 sequence: CASSSLAGDETQYF. DNA of the CDR3: TGTGCCAGCAGCTCACTAGCGGGGGACGAGACCCAGTACTTC.

The genes are TRBV5-1 and TRBJ2-2; D unresolved. In germline, CDR1 is SGHRS, CDR2 YFSETQ. Trimming shortened V by 1 base and J by 6 bases, and 13 bases separated the two germline ends. This CDR3 region has 15 residues. This chain's CDR3 is CASSLTWPFPGELFF. The DNA of the CDR3 is TGCGCCAGCAGCTTGACCTGGCCGTTTCCCGGGGAGCTGTTTTTT.

This clonotype has a single count. The J gene is TRBJ1-2, the V gene TRBV21-1; TRBD1 is the table's D call, not checked against the DNA. TRBV21-1 is labeled a pseudogene. The CDR3 extends over 15 amino acids. The CDR3 spells CASSIPLGLDYGYTF. The CDR3 DNA follows: TGTGCCAGCAGCATTCCCCTGGGGCTGGACTATGGCTACACCTTC.

Concerning this clonotype itself: An end of the junction does not agree with germline; a read error may underlie this. J is TRBJ2-1 and V is TRBV20-1; 7 positions match TRBD2. Per germline, CDR1 DFQATT and CDR2 SNEGSKA (reference sequence). This CDR3 comprises 17 residues. The CDR3 loop is CSATSSLLASSCNEQFF. CDR3 DNA sequence: TGCAGTGCTACGAGCTCATTACTAGCGAGCTCCTGCAATGAGCAGTTCTTC.

Of note for this clonotype: The junction shows a germline mismatch at one end, possibly a read error. The CDR3 sequence: CACSQDRGPITYNEQFF. DNA for the CDR3: TGTGCCTGCAGCCAAGATCGGGGACCTATAACCTACAATGAGCAGTTCTTC. V usage is TRBV14 and J usage is TRBJ2-1; D might be TRBD1 or TRBD2, each matching 5 bases. Germline CDR1 and CDR2: SGHDN and FVKESK. The CDR3 consists of 17 residues.

The rearrangement joins TRBV4-1 to TRBJ2-5; 7 bases agree with TRBD2. The CDR3 has 17 amino acids. V shed 1 base and J 7 bases; nucleotides not matched to a gene: 15. Germline V CDR1 and CDR2: MGHRA, YSYEKL. CDR3 DNA sequence: TGCGCCAGCAGCCAAGGCCCGACAAGGGGTCGGGGGGTGACCCAGTACTTC. Translating it yields CASSQGPTRGRGVTQYF.

With respect to this clonotype: A junction boundary mismatches the germline segment, possibly from a read error. The chain employs TRBV9 and TRBJ2-1; TRBD2 matches 7 bases. The germline gives CDR1 SGDLS, CDR2 YYNGEE. The CDR3 extends over 18 amino acids. CDR3 nucleotides: TGTGTCAGCAGCGTAGGAAACCCGCGGGAGTCCTCCTACAATGAGCAGTTCTTC. It is translated as CVSSVGNPRESSYNEQFF. The entire variable domain, with the rest obtained from reference TRBV9 and TRBJ2-1, is as follows: DSGVTQTPKHLITATGQRVTLRCSPRSGDLSVYWYQQSLDQGLQFLIQYYNGEERAKGNILERFSAQQFPDLHSELNLSSLELGDSALYFCVSSVGNPRESSYNEQFFGPGTRLTVL.

CDR3 sequence reads: CASSLEATGGFQETQYF. CDR3 in DNA: TGCGCCAGCAGCTTGGAGGCGACAGGGGGATTTCAAGAGACCCAGTACTTC. The V call is TRBV5-1, the J call TRBJ2-5, with 9 bases matching TRBD1. This CDR3 has 17 amino acids. CDR1 SGHRS and CDR2 YFSETQ come from the germline V gene. V gave up 0 bases and J gave up 2 bases; unmatched junction bases: 8. The whole variable domain, remainder taken from reference TRBV5-1 and TRBJ2-5, is KAGVTQTPRYLIKTRGQQVTLSCSPISGHRSVSWYQQTPGQGLQFLFEYFSETQRNKGNFPGRFSGRQFSNSRSEMNVSTLELGDSALYLCASSLEATGGFQETQYFGPGTRLLVL.

There are many counts of this clonotype. This rearrangement joins TRBV11-2 to TRBJ2-1, with a weak D call TRBD1 (6 bases). The V gene's germline CDR1 is SGHAT and CDR2 FQNNGV. The CDR3 extends over 16 amino acids. With 1 base removed from V and 0 bases from J, the gap between germline ends came to 10 bases. CDR3 in DNA: TGTGCCAGCAGCTTAGTCAGGGGACGCTCCTACAATGAGCAGTTCTTC. It specifies CASSLVRGRSYNEQFF.

This clonotype was found a few times. V usage is TRBV25-1 and J usage is TRBJ1-2; D not certain. In germline, CDR1 is MGHDK, CDR2 SYGVNS. Trimming removed 5 bases from V and 4 bases from J, with 29 bases in between. This CDR3 has 19 residues. The CDR3 spells CASSNPTPRHGGTTYGYTF. The CDR3 DNA sequence: TGTGCCAGCAGTAATCCCACCCCGCGACACGGTGGTACTACCTATGGCTACACCTTC.